Each of the 30 T cell receptor beta chains below was sequenced from the same sample in a study of T cell responses to AZD1222 COVID-19 vaccine. This table comes from immunoSEQ multiplex PCR, and its TCRdb copy is limited to in-frame clones, with some not included. The data contain 100,000 to 140,000 clones, approximately 92% of them seen just once; the ten biggest clones take up over 7%. The input for sequencing was peripheral blood, taken 28 days after the second AZD1222 dose. The receptors shown here come from an adult who received the AZD1222 COVID-19 vaccine.

J is TRBJ1-6 and V is TRBV27; 7 bases fit TRBD1. After removal of 5 bases from V and 5 bases from J, the junction contained 9 bases not matched to a gene. The CDR3 length is 16 residues. CDR1 MNHEY and CDR2 SMNVEV come from the germline V gene (reference sequence). CDR3 loop: CASSRYGTVHNSPLHF. DNA for the CDR3: TGTGCCAGCAGTCGTTATGGGACAGTTCATAATTCACCCCTCCACTTT.

The chain joins TRBV7-9 to TRBJ2-7; perhaps D is TRBD1 or TRBD2 (5 bases each). V dropped 5 bases and J dropped 2 bases, with 16 bases sitting between them. Germline V gene lookup returns CDR1 SEHNR and CDR2 FQNEAQ (reference sequence). The CDR3 consists of 15 residues. The CDR3 region is CASSATGTLPYEQYF. DNA for the CDR3: TGTGCCAGCAGCGCGACCGGGACGCTACCCTACGAGCAGTACTTC.

The V gene is TRBV7-5, the J gene TRBJ1-1. TRBV7-5 is an annotated pseudogene. CDR3 length equals 15 residues. CDR3 in amino acids: CARSLVRGGVTEAFF. As DNA, the CDR3 is TGTGCCAGAAGCTTAGTTAGGGGGGGTGTCACTGAAGCTTTCTTT.

V gene TRBV4-2 combines with J gene TRBJ2-3; 11 bases are shared with TRBD2. Looked up from germline, CDR1 is LGHNA and CDR2 is YNFKEQ. The CDR3 extends over 16 amino acids. The V segment lost 1 base and the J segment 2 bases; nucleotides outside the gene matches: 2. CDR3 protein: CASSQGLAGSTDTQYF. CDR3 sequence (DNA): TGTGCCAGCAGCCAAGGACTAGCGGGGTCCACAGATACGCAGTATTTT.

The rearrangement uses TRBV6-5 and TRBJ1-2; D is unclear. Germline V gene data show CDR1 as MNHEY and CDR2 as SVGAGI. The CDR3 loop spans 12 amino acids. V was clipped by 7 bases and J by 4 bases, with 10 bases between them. CDR3 bases: TGTGCCAGCACGGGGAAGGGCTATGGCTACACCTTC. Its translation: CASTGKGYGYTF.

The rearrangement uses TRBV14 and TRBJ2-2; the D is unclear. The germline V gene encodes CDR1 SGHDN and CDR2 FVKESK. The CDR3 covers 16 residues. The V and J ends lost 0 bases and 0 bases respectively, with 8 bases between them. The CDR3 nucleotides read TGTGCCAGCAGCCAAGAACCCGCCTCGAACACCGGGGAGCTGTTTTTT. As protein: CASSQEPASNTGELFF.

The chain combines TRBV5-5 with TRBJ2-4; possibly TRBD1 or TRBD2 for D (6 bases each). Germline values: CDR1 SGHKS, CDR2 YYEKEE (reference sequence). The CDR3 length is 13 residues. With 1 base removed from V and 5 bases from J, the gap between germline ends came to 7 bases. CDR3: CASSLRGENIQYF. The CDR3 nucleotides are TGTGCCAGCAGCTTGAGGGGGGAAAACATTCAGTACTTC.

The chain combines TRBV19 with TRBJ2-1; 10 nucleotides line up with TRBD2. With V trimmed by 11 bases and J by 6 bases, 10 bases remained unmatched. CDR1 LNHDA and CDR2 SQIVND come from the germline V gene (reference sequence). The CDR3 runs to 14 residues. This CDR3 is CASKSGGAGNEQFF. CDR3 nucleotide sequence: TGTGCCTCGAAGAGCGGGGGGGCAGGCAATGAGCAGTTCTTC.

This sequence joins TRBV30 and TRBJ1-2; D might be TRBD1 (6 bases). V was cut by 1 base and J by 4 bases, with 10 bases left in between. Germline V gene sequence: CDR1 GTSNPN, CDR2 SVGIG (reference sequence). The CDR3 consists of 13 residues. As DNA, the CDR3 is TGTGCCTGGAGTGGCGGAGGGGGCTATGGCTACACCTTC. Its translation: CAWSGGGGYGYTF. Filled out from reference TRBV30 and TRBJ1-2, the complete variable domain reads SQTIHQWPATLVQPVGSPLSLECTVEGTSNPNLYWYRQAAGRGLQLLFYSVGIGQISSEVPQNLSASRPQDRQFILSSKKLLLSDSGFYLCAWSGGGGYGYTFGSGTRLTVV.

J is TRBJ1-6 and V is TRBV6-5; unclear D gene. This CDR3 spans 14 amino acids. The germline gives CDR1 MNHEY, CDR2 SVGAGI. Trimming left V 9 bases short and J 0 bases short, with 9 bases between. The CDR3 DNA is TGTGCCAGTCGGGCGGGCTCCTATAATTCACCCCTCCACTTT. Its protein is CASRAGSYNSPLHF.

The CDR3 sequence is CASTPGPANYGYTF. CDR3 DNA sequence: TGTGCCAGCACCCCCGGCCCAGCTAACTATGGCTACACCTTC. This rearrangement joins TRBV13 to TRBJ1-2; D unresolved. The V gene's germline CDR1 is PRHDT and CDR2 FYEKMQ (reference sequence). Trimming removed 7 bases at V and 0 bases at J, with 12 bases between. This CDR3 spans 14 amino acids.

The rearrangement joins TRBV14 to TRBJ1-4, with no clear D. CDR3 length: 14 residues. Trimming cost V 5 bases and J 0 bases, with 7 bases left between them. Germline V gene sequence: CDR1 SGHDN, CDR2 FVKESK. The CDR3 nucleotides are TGTGCCAGCAGCGTGGACGCAACTAATGAAAAACTGTTTTTT. It codes for CASSVDATNEKLFF.

The chain is built from TRBV2 and TRBJ2-5; D gene ambiguous. Trimming pared 4 bases from V and 5 bases from J, leaving 8 bases between. Germline V gene data show CDR1 as SNHLY and CDR2 as FYNNEI. The CDR3 runs to 12 residues. The CDR3 bases are TGTGCCAGCAGTGCTAGTCGGGAGACCCAGTACTTC. This encodes CASSASRETQYF.

This clone was recorded only once. The chain has TRBV28 and TRBJ1-5; D call uncertain. CDR1 is MDHEN and CDR2 is SYDVKM in the germline V gene. This CDR3 region has 13 residues. V shed 3 bases and J shed 3 bases, with 6 bases lying between them. The CDR3: CASSLEVNQPQHF. The CDR3 nucleotides are TGTGCCAGCAGTTTGGAAGTCAATCAGCCCCAGCATTTT.

This clone occurred a few times. The CDR3 nucleotides read TGTGCCAGCAGGACAGGTGACACCGGGGAGCTGTTTTTT. Its protein is CASRTGDTGELFF. J is TRBJ2-2 and V is TRBV6-5; TRBD1 is a possible D gene (6 bases). This CDR3 has 13 amino acids. The germline V gene has CDR1 MNHEY and CDR2 SVGAGI. V was pared by 6 bases and J by 3 bases, with 8 bases between.

V gene TRBV29-1 combines with J gene TRBJ2-3; 9 bases fit TRBD2. Germline values: CDR1 SQVTM, CDR2 ANQGSEA. The CDR3 runs to 17 residues. The ends lost 5 bases at V and 3 bases at J; junction bases unmatched: 15. The CDR3 reads CSVSRGGRAGRTDTQYF. CDR3 sequence (DNA): TGCAGCGTTTCTCGTGGCGGGAGGGCCGGAAGGACAGATACGCAGTATTTT.

V gene TRBV7-6 combines with J gene TRBJ2-6; maybe TRBD2 (6 bases). CDR3 length equals 15 residues. V lost 5 bases to trimming and J lost 1 base, with 9 bases between them. Germline V gene lookup returns CDR1 SGHVS and CDR2 FNYEAQ. The CDR3 region is CASSAAGSGANVLTF. The CDR3 coding sequence is TGTGCCAGCAGCGCGGCGGGGTCTGGGGCCAACGTCCTGACTTTC.

The chain is built from TRBV19 and TRBJ1-1; tentatively, D is TRBD1 (5 bases). Germline V gene data show CDR1 as LNHDA and CDR2 as SQIVND (reference sequence). The CDR3 is 14 residues long. The ends were cut back, 5 bases at V and 4 bases at J, with 14 bases in the middle. In DNA, the CDR3 is TGTGCCAGTAGTTCCCAGGGCGGCGGCACTGAAGCTTTCTTT. Encoded protein: CASSSQGGGTEAFF.

The chain employs TRBV4-1 and TRBJ1-1, with unresolved D. Per the germline V gene, CDR1 is MGHRA and CDR2 is YSYEKL. The V gene lost 4 bases and the J gene lost 3 bases, with 12 bases spanning the gap. This CDR3 is built from 14 residues. The CDR3 is CASSPYVADTEAFF. The CDR3 DNA reads as TGCGCCAGCAGCCCCTACGTGGCTGACACTGAAGCTTTCTTT.

DNA for the CDR3: TGCGCCAGCAGTCTTACTAGCACGAGCTCCTACAATGAGCAGTTCTTC. It is translated as CASSLTSTSSYNEQFF. V and J are TRBV4-1 and TRBJ2-1; tentatively, D is TRBD2 (6 bases). CDR1 and CDR2 (germline): MGHRA, YSYEKL. Deletions cut 6 bases from V and 0 bases from J, with 15 bases between. The CDR3 has 16 residues.

As regards this clone: A junction boundary mismatches the germline segment, possibly from a read error. This chain connects TRBV7-8 to TRBJ2-7; TRBD1 agrees at 8 bases. This CDR3 has 12 amino acids. The V gene's germline CDR1 is SGHVS and CDR2 FQNEAQ. The CDR3 coding sequence is TGTGCCAGCAGCCCAGTGGAGGGACAGGCTTTCTTC. Encoded protein: CASSPVEGQAFF.

The rearrangement uses TRBV7-2 and TRBJ2-2; D is tentatively TRBD1 or TRBD2 (6 bases each). In germline, CDR1 is SGHTA, CDR2 FQGNSA. The CDR3 loop spans 15 amino acids. V lost 1 base, J lost 5 bases, and 11 bases lay in between. CDR3 DNA: TGTGCCAGCAGCTTAGTCGTAGGGGGGACCGGGGAGCTGTTTTTT. This encodes CASSLVVGGTGELFF.

In this sample, this clone turned up once. The gene calls are TRBV28 and TRBJ1-3; possibly TRBD1 for D (5 bases). The CDR3 contains 15 residues. Trimming took 1 base from V and 0 from J, leaving 7 bases between them. Germline V gene sequence: CDR1 MDHEN, CDR2 SYDVKM. The CDR3 spells CASSLYRLSGNTIYF. For the CDR3, the DNA is TGTGCCAGCAGTTTATACAGGCTCTCTGGAAACACCATATATTTT.

This clone has a single count. The chain combines TRBV7-2 with TRBJ2-3; tentatively, D is TRBD1 (5 bases). Germline V gene data show CDR1 as SGHTA and CDR2 as FQGNSA. The CDR3 totals 15 residues. With 5 bases removed from V and 1 base from J, the gap between germline ends came to 13 bases. In DNA, the CDR3 is TGTGCCAGCAGCATACGGACACTACGCACAGATACGCAGTATTTT. Encoded protein: CASSIRTLRTDTQYF.

The rearrangement joins TRBV28 to TRBJ1-6; 8 nucleotides align to TRBD1. V lost 0 bases to trimming and J lost 7 bases; unmatched junction nucleotides: 2. CDR3 length: 15 amino acids. The germline gives CDR1 MDHEN, CDR2 SYDVKM. This chain's CDR3 is CASSLWDRDNSPLHF. CDR3 nucleotides: TGTGCCAGCAGTTTATGGGACAGGGACAATTCACCCCTCCACTTT.

The V call is TRBV19, the J call TRBJ2-2; 11 bases agree with TRBD2. The CDR3 extends over 14 amino acids. The germline gives CDR1 LNHDA, CDR2 SQIVND (reference sequence). V was clipped by 6 bases and J by 5 bases; unmatched bases: 2. The CDR3 bases are TGTGCCAGTAGGGGGACTAGCGGTACCGGGGAGCTGTTTTTT. Translation: CASRGTSGTGELFF.

This clone was detected only a few times. This chain uses TRBV19 with TRBJ1-3; 9 bases agree with TRBD1. CDR1 is LNHDA and CDR2 is SQIVND in the germline V gene (reference sequence). V was clipped by 4 bases and J by 3 bases; unmatched bases: 4. The CDR3 is 15 amino acids. CDR3 sequence reads: CASSTAGQGGNTIYF. The DNA of the CDR3 is TGTGCCAGTAGTACAGCGGGACAGGGTGGAAACACCATATATTTT.

The chain uses TRBV4-1 and TRBJ1-5; 7 positions match TRBD1. The germline gives CDR1 MGHRA, CDR2 YSYEKL. The CDR3 has 18 amino acids. J lost 0 bases, V lost 1 base, and 9 bases had no gene match. The CDR3 region is CASSQVWRGDSSNQPQHF. For the CDR3, the DNA is TGCGCCAGCAGCCAAGTGTGGCGCGGGGACAGTAGCAATCAGCCCCAGCATTTT.

The V gene is TRBV6-5, the J gene TRBJ1-1; 8 nucleotides agree with TRBD1. The CDR3 has 15 residues. With 2 bases clipped from V and 1 base from J, the junction kept 3 bases outside the gene matches. Germline CDR1 reads MNHEY; CDR2 reads SVGAGI. CDR3 sequence (DNA): TGTGCCAGCAGTTACGGGGACAGGTCGAACACTGAAGCTTTCTTT. Residues: CASSYGDRSNTEAFF.

The chain links TRBV5-1 to TRBJ1-3, with TRBD1 as a possible D gene (5 bases). This CDR3 has 14 residues. V gave up 3 bases and J gave up 4 bases, with 11 bases separating them. Germline CDR1 and CDR2: SGHRS and YFSETQ. The CDR3 spells CASSSGHGGNTIYF. CDR3 DNA sequence: TGCGCCAGCAGCTCCGGACACGGGGGAAACACCATATATTTT.